The clone carrying this T cell receptor beta chain was detected many times. The CDR3 is 14 residues long. Between the trimmed V and J ends, which lost 7 bases and 3 bases, there was a span of 13 bases. The V gene's germline CDR1 is MNHEY and CDR2 SVGEGT. This specimen comes from a study of identical twins. A universal primer site came from template switching; cDNA carried unique molecular identifiers. One entry per CDR3 protein, called by TCRdb with MiXCR from the 5' RACE reads. The sample has some 560,000 distinct CDR3 sequences; more than 9% are singletons. These data also featured in a second study, about yellow fever vaccine responses in identical twins.

The clonotype was recovered from a woman aged 18-30 years in good health. Sequencing used PBMCs. This rearrangement joins TRBV6-2 or TRBV6-3 to TRBJ1-5, with unresolved D. Here the CDR3 DNA reads TGTGCCAGCAAAAGGGTGTCAGACAATCAGCCCCAGCATTTT. This encodes CASKRVSDNQPQHF.